Below are 24 T cell receptor beta chains sequenced from a single sample in a study of molecular identifiers for immune sequencing clone quantification. A single record per CDR3 protein comes from TCRdb applying MiXCR to the PCR reads. The sample lists hundreds of thousands of distinct CDR3 sequences, roughly 23% occurring once. Sequenced sample: naive CD8+ T cells from blood, with Jurkat cell RNA spiked in. The subset here: FACS-sorted CD8+CD4-CCR7+CD45RA+ naive T cells. Every receptor here comes from a human donor in good health. Some libraries in this study had Jurkat cell RNA spiked in.

The chain combines TRBV7-2 with TRBJ2-7; either TRBD1 or TRBD2 may fit D (7 bases each). Germline CDR1 SGHTA, CDR2 FQGNSA. Trimming removed 1 base at V and 4 bases at J, with 23 bases between. This CDR3 comprises 18 residues. CDR3 sequence (DNA): TGTGCCAGCAGCTTAGAATCACGGGCAGGGGGAGCGGGATACGAGCAGTACTTC. It yields the protein CASSLESRAGGAGYEQYF. Supplemented by reference TRBV7-2 and TRBJ2-7, the full variable domain reads GAGVSQSPSNKVTEKGKDVELRCDPISGHTALYWYRQSLGQGLEFLIYFQGNSAPDKSGLPSDRFSAERTGGSVSTLTIQRTQQEDSAVYLCASSLESRAGGAGYEQYFGPGTRLTVT.

The table lists this clonotype with a few counts. The CDR3 nucleotides are TGTGCCAGCAGTCGTCCGGGCCAGGGGGCCGATGGCTACACCTTC. Residues: CASSRPGQGADGYTF. This chain links TRBV3-1 with TRBJ1-2; 8 bases are shared with TRBD1. Germline V CDR1 and CDR2: LGHDT, YNNKEL (reference sequence). V trimming: 6 bases; J trimming: 6 bases; junction bases outside the gene matches: 12. The CDR3 loop spans 15 amino acids.

In regard to this clonotype: Lacking the conserved final phenylalanine or tryptophan, this CDR3 likely reflects a read error. The chain links TRBV28 to TRBJ2-1, with 8 bases identical to TRBD1. The V gene end was trimmed by 5 bases and the J gene end by 4 bases; junction bases not matched to a gene: 7. The CDR3 length is 15 residues. Germline V lookup: CDR1 MDHEN, CDR2 SYDVKM. The CDR3: CASSPTGAMYNEQFL. The CDR3, as DNA: TGTGCCAGCAGTCCGACAGGGGCCATGTACAATGAGCAGTTCCTC.

The rearrangement uses TRBV12-3 or TRBV12-4 and TRBJ2-7; 10 bases match TRBD2. The CDR3 sequence is 14 residues long. V was pared by 7 bases and J by 2 bases, with 5 bases of the junction left unmatched. The CDR3 DNA reads as TGTGCCAGCACCACTAGCGGGGCCCCCTACGAGCAGTACTTC. It yields the protein CASTTSGAPYEQYF.

At least ten counts were recorded for this clonotype. The CDR3: CSAWDRGREQYF. The CDR3 bases are TGCAGTGCATGGGACAGGGGGCGCGAGCAGTACTTC. This chain connects TRBV20-1 to TRBJ2-7; 12 bases align to TRBD1. Germline CDR1 is DFQATT and CDR2 is SNEGSKA (reference sequence). The V segment lost 6 bases and the J segment 6 bases; nucleotides outside the gene matches: 3. The CDR3 loop spans 12 amino acids.

This clonotype was detected a few times. A read error is likely, as this CDR3 ends without the conserved phenylalanine or tryptophan. For the CDR3, the DNA is TGTGCCAGCAGTCACGGGACAGTTGACACTGAAGCTTTCCTT. Its translation is CASSHGTVDTEAFL. This chain uses TRBV12-3 or TRBV12-4 with TRBJ1-1; 7 bases are shared with TRBD1. V lost 5 bases, J lost 3 bases, and 6 bases stayed unmatched. The CDR3 has 14 amino acids.

This clonotype has just a few counts. This chain connects TRBV6-6 to TRBJ2-3; possibly TRBD2 for D (5 bases). The germline V gene has CDR1 MNHNY and CDR2 SVGAGI (reference sequence). V lost 0 bases to trimming and J lost 3 bases, with 10 bases between them. This CDR3 is built from 15 residues. The DNA for the CDR3 is TGTGCCAGCAGTTACTCATCCCCGGGGACAGATACGCAGTATTTT. Protein: CASSYSSPGTDTQYF.

As to this clonotype: A read error may explain this, as a much larger clone is one base away. The rearrangement joins TRBV19 to TRBJ2-2, with D possibly being TRBD1 (6 bases). Trimming removed 3 bases from V and 7 bases from J, with 12 bases in between. CDR1 LNHDA and CDR2 SQIVND come from the germline V gene (reference sequence). This CDR3 region has 14 residues. The CDR3 here is CASSIMGAVGELFF. The CDR3 bases are TGTGCCAGTAGTATTATGGGGGCGGTCGGGGAGCTGTTTTTT.

This clonotype was counted many times. The J gene is TRBJ1-6, the V gene TRBV6-2 or TRBV6-3, with 7 bases matching TRBD1. The V gene's germline CDR1 is MNHEY and CDR2 SVGEGT. The CDR3 loop spans 17 amino acids. V was pared by 6 bases and J by 14 bases, with 22 bases of the junction left unmatched. The CDR3 DNA reads TGTGCCAGCAGCCAGAGACACGGGACAGCTCTTCAGGGATCCCTCCACTTT. It is translated as CASSQRHGTALQGSLHF.

This clonotype was observed a few times. V and J are TRBV6-9 and TRBJ2-5; 12 nucleotides agree with TRBD2. CDR3 length equals 17 residues. Germline CDR1 MNHGY, CDR2 SVAAGI. The J segment lost 5 bases and the V segment lost 2 bases, leaving 9 bases of the junction unmatched. The CDR3 is CASSYKGLAGGPETQYF. CDR3 sequence (DNA): TGTGCCAGCAGTTATAAGGGCCTAGCGGGAGGGCCGGAGACCCAGTACTTC.

Ten or more counts support this clonotype. The chain has TRBV12-5 and TRBJ2-3, with D maybe TRBD2 (5 bases). V shed 6 bases and J shed 5 bases, with 9 bases lying between them. The CDR3 extends over 12 amino acids. Germline CDR1 and CDR2: LGHNT and FRNRAP. The CDR3 is CASGLRGDTQYF. In DNA, the CDR3 is TGTGCTAGTGGATTACGGGGAGATACGCAGTATTTT.

The chain is built from TRBV11-2 and TRBJ1-1, with 8 positions matching TRBD1. Trimming removed 5 bases from V and 5 bases from J; junction bases left unmatched: 13. The CDR3 sequence is 16 residues long. CDR1 SGHAT and CDR2 FQNNGV come from the germline V gene. DNA for the CDR3: TGTGCCAGCAGCAAAGAGACCCCCAGGGGGCATACTGAAGCTTTCTTT. Amino acids: CASSKETPRGHTEAFF.

V and J are TRBV4-1 and TRBJ2-7, with 10 positions matching TRBD2. The ends lost 1 base at V and 6 bases at J; junction bases unmatched: 6. Germline assignment: CDR1 MGHRA and CDR2 YSYEKL. The CDR3 contains 15 residues. CDR3 loop: CASSQGPAGGPEQYF. The CDR3 nucleotides are TGCGCCAGCAGCCAAGGCCCAGCGGGGGGGCCCGAGCAGTACTTC.

V usage is TRBV6-2 or TRBV6-3 and J usage is TRBJ1-5; D remains unclear. The V gene lost 3 bases and the J gene lost 0 bases, with 15 bases spanning the gap. The CDR3 totals 17 residues. CDR1 is MNHEY, CDR2 SVGEGT, per germline. The CDR3 reads CASSYMGPGYSNQPQHF. In DNA form, the CDR3 reads TGTGCCAGCAGTTATATGGGCCCCGGCTATAGCAATCAGCCCCAGCATTTT.

This clonotype turned up a few times. The V gene is TRBV16, the J gene TRBJ2-3; D call uncertain. Germline CDR1 KGHSY, CDR2 FQNENV. Trimming removed 0 bases from V and 1 base from J, with 17 bases in between. The CDR3 is 18 amino acids. The CDR3 sequence is CASSQSAKTGYGTDTQYF. CDR3 DNA: TGTGCCAGCAGCCAATCGGCCAAAACCGGGTACGGCACAGATACGCAGTATTTT.

As to this clonotype: A single base is all that separates this from a far larger clone, so a read error is likely. The chain links TRBV7-9 to TRBJ2-7, with D possibly matching TRBD2 (7 bases). There are 12 residues in the CDR3. From germline, CDR1 is SEHNR and CDR2 FQNEAQ (reference sequence). DNA of the CDR3: TGTGCCGGCAGCCCCGGGGGGCGCGAGCAGTACTTC. It translates to CAGSPGGREQYF. Full variable domain (outside the CDR3, taken from reference TRBV7-9 and TRBJ2-7): DTGVSQNPRHKITKRGQNVTFRCDPISEHNRLYWYRQTLGQGPEFLTYFQNEAQLEKSRLLSDRFSAERPKGSFSTLEIQRTEQGDSAMYLCAGSPGGREQYFGPGTRLTVT.

At least ten counts were recorded for this clonotype. CDR3 in amino acids: CASSEARDTYQPQHF. The CDR3 bases are TGTGCCAGCAGTGAAGCTCGGGACACCTATCAGCCCCAGCATTTT. V usage is TRBV2 and J usage is TRBJ1-5; tentatively, D is TRBD1 (6 bases). Germline CDR1 reads SNHLY; CDR2 reads FYNNEI. CDR3 size: 15 residues. Trimming took off 0 bases at V and 5 bases at J, with 11 bases between the two ends.

This clonotype was counted only a few times. V gene TRBV6-1 combines with J gene TRBJ2-3; 8 positions agree with TRBD2. Germline V gene sequence: CDR1 MNHNS, CDR2 SASEGT. With 2 bases clipped from V and 0 bases from J, the junction kept 4 bases outside the gene matches. This CDR3 comprises 16 residues. The CDR3 protein is CASSEWGLESTDTQYF. Here the CDR3 DNA reads TGTGCCAGCAGTGAATGGGGACTAGAGAGCACAGATACGCAGTATTTT.

In this sample, this clonotype turned up many times. CDR3 DNA: TGTGCCAGCAGTTACTCGACGGGGGAGGAGCAGTTCTTC. Translating it yields CASSYSTGEEQFF. The V call is TRBV6-5, the J call TRBJ2-1; D possibly corresponds to TRBD2 (6 bases). The germline V gene encodes CDR1 MNHEY and CDR2 SVGAGI. V gave up 0 bases and J gave up 10 bases, with 10 bases separating them. The CDR3 sequence is 13 residues long.

The chain recombines TRBV6-2 or TRBV6-3 with TRBJ2-7; maybe TRBD2 (6 bases). The length of the CDR3 is 13 residues. The germline V gene encodes CDR1 MNHEY and CDR2 SVGEGT. V lost 3 bases, J lost 7 bases, and 13 bases lay in between. The CDR3: CASSYRRDFEQYF. CDR3 in DNA: TGTGCCAGCAGTTATAGACGGGACTTTGAGCAGTACTTC.

This chain links TRBV7-2 with TRBJ2-7; 7 nucleotides agree with TRBD1. CDR3 size: 13 residues. Germline V gene sequence: CDR1 SGHTA, CDR2 FQGNSA. With 5 bases clipped from V and 5 bases from J, the junction kept 6 bases outside the gene matches. CDR3 bases: TGTGCCAGCAGCCGCGGACAGGAGGACGAGCAGTACTTC. It is translated as CASSRGQEDEQYF.

There are many counts of this clonotype. CDR3 sequence reads: CASSPTGGEAFF. CDR3 coding DNA: TGTGCCAGCAGCCCGACAGGGGGTGAAGCTTTCTTT. J is TRBJ1-1 and V is TRBV7-9, with 9 bases fitting TRBD1. The germline V gene encodes CDR1 SEHNR and CDR2 FQNEAQ (reference sequence). The V and J ends lost 5 bases and 7 bases, in that order; junction bases with no gene match: 2. This CDR3 comprises 12 residues.

This chain joins TRBV28 and TRBJ1-2, with D hard to call. The germline gives CDR1 MDHEN, CDR2 SYDVKM. Trimming removed 3 bases from V and 4 bases from J, with 12 bases in between. The CDR3 runs 14 residues. The CDR3 nucleotides read TGTGCCAGCAGTTTGTACGAGACATCCTATGGCTACACCTTC. As protein: CASSLYETSYGYTF.

This clonotype was counted ten times or more. The chain has TRBV4-1 and TRBJ1-5, with D maybe TRBD1 (5 bases). This CDR3 region has 15 residues. The germline V gene has CDR1 MGHRA and CDR2 YSYEKL. V was pared by 6 bases and J by 0 bases, with 12 bases between. CDR3 sequence reads: CASSLGENSNQPQHF. In DNA, the CDR3 is TGCGCCAGCAGTCTAGGGGAGAATAGCAATCAGCCCCAGCATTTT.